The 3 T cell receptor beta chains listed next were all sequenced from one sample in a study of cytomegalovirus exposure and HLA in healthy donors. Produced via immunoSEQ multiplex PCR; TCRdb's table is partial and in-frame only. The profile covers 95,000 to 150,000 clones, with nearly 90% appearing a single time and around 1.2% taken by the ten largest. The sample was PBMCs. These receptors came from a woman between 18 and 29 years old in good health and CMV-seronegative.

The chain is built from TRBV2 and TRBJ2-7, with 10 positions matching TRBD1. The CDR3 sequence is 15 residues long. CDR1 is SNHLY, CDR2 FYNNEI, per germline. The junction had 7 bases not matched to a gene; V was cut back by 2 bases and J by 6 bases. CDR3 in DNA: TGTGCCAGCAGTGAACAGGGGACAGGGGTAGGCGAGCAGTACTTC. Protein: CASSEQGTGVGEQYF.

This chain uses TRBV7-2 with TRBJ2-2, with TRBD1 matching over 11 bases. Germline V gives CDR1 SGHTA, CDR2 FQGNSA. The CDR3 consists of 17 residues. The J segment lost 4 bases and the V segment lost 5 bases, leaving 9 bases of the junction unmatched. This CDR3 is CASSRGRGTGGTGELFF. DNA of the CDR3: TGTGCCAGCAGCAGAGGGCGGGGGACAGGGGGCACCGGGGAGCTGTTTTTT.

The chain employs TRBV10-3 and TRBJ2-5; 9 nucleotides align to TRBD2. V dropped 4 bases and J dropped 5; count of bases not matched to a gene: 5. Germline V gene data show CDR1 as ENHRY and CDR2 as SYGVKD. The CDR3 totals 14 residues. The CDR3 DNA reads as TGTGCCATCAGTGTAGCGGGAGTCGGGGAGACCCAGTACTTC. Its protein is CAISVAGVGETQYF.